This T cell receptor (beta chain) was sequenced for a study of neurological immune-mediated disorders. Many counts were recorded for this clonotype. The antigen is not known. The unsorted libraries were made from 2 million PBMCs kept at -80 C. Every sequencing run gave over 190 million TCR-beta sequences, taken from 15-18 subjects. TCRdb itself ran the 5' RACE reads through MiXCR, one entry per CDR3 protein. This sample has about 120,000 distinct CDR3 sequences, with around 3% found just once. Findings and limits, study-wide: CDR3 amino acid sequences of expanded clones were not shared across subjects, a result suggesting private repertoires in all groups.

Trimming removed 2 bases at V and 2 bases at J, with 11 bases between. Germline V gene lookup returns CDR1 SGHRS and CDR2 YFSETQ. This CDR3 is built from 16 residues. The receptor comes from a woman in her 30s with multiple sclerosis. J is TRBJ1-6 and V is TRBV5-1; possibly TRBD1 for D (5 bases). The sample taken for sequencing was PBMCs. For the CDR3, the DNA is TGCGCCAGCAGCTTAGACAGAACCACCTATAATTCACCCCTCCACTTT. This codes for CASSLDRTTYNSPLHF. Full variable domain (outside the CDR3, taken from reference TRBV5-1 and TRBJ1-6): KAGVTQTPRYLIKTRGQQVTLSCSPISGHRSVSWYQQTPGQGLQFLFEYFSETQRNKGNFPGRFSGRQFSNSRSEMNVSTLELGDSALYLCASSLDRTTYNSPLHFGNGTRLTVT.